This T cell receptor beta chain is drawn from a study of blood T cell repertoires in COVID-19. Study in general: COVID-19 samples collected from the United States, Italy and Spain covered acute and convalescent phases. Nucleic acid was either cDNA or gDNA, and it came from T cells, B-cell-depleted T cells, or PBMCs.

Original handling: Scientists estimated how many nucleated cells there were by amplifying reference gene primers. The protocol was immunoSEQ multiplex PCR, while the TCRdb copy is restricted to in-frame clones and leaves out a portion. Clone size and the V and J calls come from that table; the DNA yielded D and trimming. The sample contains approximately 180,000 clones, around 90% of which appear only once. This TCR derives from a human donor in a cohort sampled during active COVID-19. The sequenced material came from peripheral blood.

The CDR3: CASSPPGETAEQYF. As DNA, the CDR3 is TGTGCCAGCAGTCCACCTGGAGAGACGGCGGAGCAGTACTTC. This chain joins TRBV28 and TRBJ2-7; D gene uncertain. The CDR3 totals 14 residues. CDR1 and CDR2 from the germline V gene are MDHEN and SYDVKM. Deletions cut 5 bases from V and 7 bases from J, with 18 bases between.